The next 28 T cell receptor beta chains were all read from a single sample in a study of blood T cell repertoires in COVID-19. Data came from immunoSEQ multiplex PCR; TCRdb stores just in-frame clones and leaves some out. The data hold 210,000 or so clones, with around 84% observed a single time. Material: peripheral blood. These receptors came from a woman older than 75 with active or convalescent COVID-19.

The chain links TRBV11-2 to TRBJ1-1; 7 positions agree with TRBD1. Trimming removed 4 bases from V and 1 base from J; junction bases left unmatched: 6. The CDR3 is 15 residues long. CDR1 and CDR2 from the germline V gene are SGHAT and FQNNGV. The CDR3 nucleotides read TGTGCCAGCAGCTCGCGACAGGGATGGAACACTGAAGCTTTCTTT. Its protein product is CASSSRQGWNTEAFF.

This chain uses TRBV6-5 with TRBJ2-3, with D perhaps TRBD1 (6 bases). Trimming pared 7 bases from V and 0 bases from J, leaving 14 bases between. CDR1 MNHEY and CDR2 SVGAGI come from the germline V gene. This CDR3 spans 15 amino acids. In nucleotides, the CDR3 is TGTGCCAGCACCCCAAAGGGGGTTAGCACAGATACGCAGTATTTT. It codes for CASTPKGVSTDTQYF.

This chain uses TRBV20-1 with TRBJ1-2; unclear D gene. This CDR3 region has 11 residues. The germline V and J ends were trimmed by 7 bases and 0 bases, with 6 bases remaining between them. The germline CDR1 and CDR2 sequences are DFQATT and SNEGSKA (reference sequence). CDR3 sequence (DNA): TGCAGTGGCGGGACTAACTATGGCTACACCTTC. Amino acids: CSGGTNYGYTF.

This clone has only one observation. The J gene is TRBJ2-5, the V gene TRBV25-1; 9 bases map to TRBD1. Germline V gives CDR1 MGHDK, CDR2 SYGVNS. Unmatched junction bases numbered 8, after V lost 4 bases and J lost 2 bases. The CDR3 runs 16 residues. As DNA, the CDR3 is TGTGCCAGCAGTGGAAGGACAGGGGCCTTACAAGAGACCCAGTACTTC. Translation gives CASSGRTGALQETQYF.

This sequence joins TRBV19 and TRBJ2-2, with D possibly matching TRBD2 (6 bases). Germline CDR1 LNHDA, CDR2 SQIVND (reference sequence). CDR3 length equals 17 residues. The V end lost 6 bases, the J end lost 5 bases, and 22 bases lay between the germline ends. The CDR3 here is CASSRGLKEGRTGELFF. The CDR3 bases are TGTGCCAGTAGCCGTGGTTTAAAGGAGGGAAGAACCGGGGAGCTGTTTTTT.

The chain uses TRBV14 and TRBJ2-7; 9 bases agree with TRBD2. With V trimmed by 4 bases and J by 6 bases, 13 bases remained unmatched. Germline CDR1 SGHDN, CDR2 FVKESK. The CDR3 contains 16 residues. Here the CDR3 reads CASSPQGAGGLGEQYF. DNA of the CDR3: TGTGCCAGCAGCCCCCAGGGCGCGGGAGGGCTCGGCGAGCAGTACTTC.

This clone has a handful of counts. The chain has TRBV14 and TRBJ2-7; perhaps TRBD2 as D (5 bases). This CDR3 has 15 residues. V was shortened by 3 bases and J by 7 bases, with 19 bases between the two germline ends. The V gene's germline CDR1 is SGHDN and CDR2 FVKESK. CDR3 sequence (DNA): TGTGCCAGCAGCCACCGGATGATCCGGGGAGATGAGCAGTACTTC. As protein: CASSHRMIRGDEQYF.

This rearrangement joins TRBV5-1 to TRBJ2-7; 11 bases fit TRBD2. V shed 6 bases and J 6 bases; nucleotides not matched to a gene: 5. The length of the CDR3 is 13 residues. The germline gives CDR1 SGHRS, CDR2 YFSETQ. The CDR3 DNA follows: TGCGCCAGCAAACTAGCGGGAGCTGCCGAGCAGTACTTC. Its protein product is CASKLAGAAEQYF.

This clone was observed once. CDR3 sequence (DNA): TGTGCCAGCAGCTCGAGACAGGGTCGGGACACTGAAGCTTTCTTT. Translated, it gives CASSSRQGRDTEAFF. V and J are TRBV7-9 and TRBJ1-1; TRBD1 matches at 7 bases. The CDR3 has 15 amino acids. Germline lookup yields CDR1 SEHNR and CDR2 FQNEAQ (reference sequence). Unmatched junction bases numbered 8, after V lost 4 bases and J lost 3 bases.

The chain is built from TRBV4-3 and TRBJ1-2, with 7 bases aligning to TRBD1. Germline CDR1 and CDR2: LGHNA and YSLEER. The ends lost 1 base at V and 4 bases at J; junction bases unmatched: 9. The CDR3 totals 16 residues. The CDR3: CASSQAQGSGGYGYTF. In DNA, the CDR3 is TGCGCCAGCAGCCAAGCACAGGGGTCCGGGGGCTATGGCTACACCTTC.

This clone has only a few counts. The chain is built from TRBV14 and TRBJ1-2; 11 nucleotides line up with TRBD1. CDR1 is SGHDN and CDR2 is FVKESK in the germline V gene. This CDR3 contains 22 residues. V shed 1 base, J shed 0 bases, and the junction held 19 bases outside the gene matches. In DNA form, the CDR3 reads TGTGCCAGCAGCCAAGTTAGTCGGGACAGGGGGTCGCGATCCAGCTCTAACTATGGCTACACCTTC. Amino acid sequence: CASSQVSRDRGSRSSSNYGYTF.

The rearrangement uses TRBV7-8 and TRBJ2-3; D is perhaps TRBD1 (5 bases). Germline V gene data show CDR1 as SGHVS and CDR2 as FQNEAQ. The V end was cut by 1 base, the J end by 0 bases, with 14 bases between. This CDR3 spans 17 amino acids. Here the CDR3 DNA reads TGTGCCAGCAGCTTAGGAAGGAAGGACACCAGCACAGATACGCAGTATTTT. Protein product: CASSLGRKDTSTDTQYF.

This clone was seen once. The CDR3 spells CASSPARQETQYF. CDR3 nucleotides: TGTGCCAGCTCACCAGCCAGGCAAGAGACCCAGTACTTC. The genes are TRBV18 and TRBJ2-5; D uncertain. The CDR3 totals 13 residues. V was pared by 2 bases and J by 2 bases, with 6 bases between. The V gene's germline CDR1 is KGHSH and CDR2 LQKENI.

V is TRBV7-9 and J is TRBJ2-3, with 10 bases aligning to TRBD1. CDR1 and CDR2 from the germline V gene are SEHNR and FQNEAQ (reference sequence). This CDR3 contains 14 residues. The ends lost 11 bases at V and 3 bases at J; junction bases unmatched: 8. The CDR3 nucleotides read TGTGCCGGAGAGACAGGGGGCACAACAGATACGCAGTATTTT. This gives the protein CAGETGGTTDTQYF.

The CDR3 nucleotides are TGTGCCAGCACCCCCGTGACTAGCGGGGGGAGGAATGAGCAGTTCTTC. This codes for CASTPVTSGGRNEQFF. The chain is built from TRBV7-6 and TRBJ2-1; TRBD2 aligns across 13 bases. Germline trimming cut 7 bases from V and 7 bases from J; bases unmatched to any gene: 10. The germline V gene has CDR1 SGHVS and CDR2 FNYEAQ. This CDR3 has 16 residues.

The CDR3 is CASSSLSSYNEQFF. CDR3 coding DNA: TGTGCCAGTAGTAGTTTGAGCTCCTACAATGAGCAGTTCTTC. The genes are TRBV19 and TRBJ2-1; D is unresolved. This CDR3 has 14 amino acids. The V gene's germline CDR1 is LNHDA and CDR2 SQIVND (reference sequence). Deletions cut 4 bases from V and 0 bases from J, with 7 bases between.

V gene TRBV11-2 combines with J gene TRBJ2-1; D is possibly TRBD2 (6 bases). The CDR3 length is 15 residues. The V end was cut by 5 bases, the J end by 5 bases, with 16 bases between. Germline loops: CDR1 SGHAT, CDR2 FQNNGV. The CDR3 loop reads CASSTTWGEHNEQFF. CDR3 bases: TGTGCCAGCAGCACAACTTGGGGGGAGCACAATGAGCAGTTCTTC. Based on the CDR3 plus reference TRBV11-2 and TRBJ2-1, the full variable domain is EAGVAQSPRYKIIEKRQSVAFWCNPISGHATLYWYQQILGQGPKLLIQFQNNGVVDDSQLPKDRFSAERLKGVDSTLKIQPAKLEDSAVYLCASSTTWGEHNEQFFGPGTRLTVL.

The rearrangement links TRBV2 to TRBJ2-4; the D gene is possibly TRBD1 (5 bases). The CDR3 is 14 residues long. Trimming cost V 7 bases and J 0 bases, with 10 bases left between them. The germline V gene has CDR1 SNHLY and CDR2 FYNNEI. The CDR3 reads CASIRALAKNIQYF. CDR3 DNA: TGTGCCAGCATCAGGGCCCTAGCCAAAAACATTCAGTACTTC.

This clone was found a few times. The rearrangement joins TRBV10-3 to TRBJ1-2, with 9 nucleotides matching TRBD1. Germline V gives CDR1 ENHRY, CDR2 SYGVKD. The length of the CDR3 is 14 residues. J gave up 5 bases and V 10 bases, and 11 bases lay outside the gene matches. The CDR3 DNA sequence: TGTGCCACCGACCCGGGACAGGGTATATATGGCTACACCTTC. Its translation is CATDPGQGIYGYTF.

The chain couples TRBV4-1 to TRBJ1-4, with 8 bases fitting TRBD1. There are 18 residues in the CDR3. Germline V lookup: CDR1 MGHRA, CDR2 YSYEKL. Trimming took 1 base from V and 0 from J; bases not matched to a gene: 7. This chain's CDR3 is CASSQAPGQAATNEKLFF. The CDR3 bases are TGCGCCAGCAGCCAAGCCCCGGGACAGGCTGCAACTAATGAAAAACTGTTTTTT.

This clone was counted only a few times. This chain links TRBV5-6 with TRBJ1-5; 10 bases align to TRBD1. Germline CDR1 reads SGHDT; CDR2 reads YYEEEE. The CDR3 is made up of 14 amino acids. The junction had 5 bases not matched to a gene; V was cut back by 4 bases and J by 7 bases. The CDR3 DNA reads as TGTGCCAGCAGCCTGGGACAGGGGAGCCAGCCCCAGCATTTT. It encodes CASSLGQGSQPQHF.

This clone was picked up one time. The chain has TRBV24-1 and TRBJ1-2, with 9 bases fitting TRBD1. Per germline, CDR1 KGHDR and CDR2 SFDVKD. This CDR3 is built from 16 residues. With V trimmed by 5 bases and J by 4 bases, 10 bases remained unmatched. For the CDR3, the DNA is TGTGCCACCAGTGCCGCCGGGGGACAGGGCCCCTATGGCTACACCTTC. Translated: CATSAAGGQGPYGYTF.

This CDR3 reads CASSPDSDRNTEAFF. CDR3 nucleotides: TGCGCCAGCAGCCCGGATTCCGACAGGAACACTGAAGCTTTCTTT. This sequence joins TRBV5-1 and TRBJ1-1, with D possibly being TRBD1 (5 bases). The germline V gene has CDR1 SGHRS and CDR2 YFSETQ. This CDR3 is 15 amino acids long. V gave up 4 bases and J gave up 1 base, with 14 bases separating them.

The gene calls are TRBV5-1 and TRBJ1-2; tentatively, D is TRBD1 (5 bases). Germline V gene sequence: CDR1 SGHRS, CDR2 YFSETQ. The CDR3 has 14 residues. V was pared by 0 bases and J by 4 bases, with 10 bases between. For the CDR3, the DNA is TGCGCCAGCAGCTTGGAAGGCAGGGCCTATGGCTACACCTTC. Amino acids: CASSLEGRAYGYTF.

This CDR3 is CASSRSGGAGHTIYF. CDR3 sequence (DNA): TGTGCCAGCAGTAGATCAGGGGGCGCAGGGCACACCATATATTTT. V gene TRBV6-5 combines with J gene TRBJ1-3, with 8 positions matching TRBD1. After removal of 5 bases from V and 8 bases from J, the junction contained 11 bases not matched to a gene. The germline gives CDR1 MNHEY, CDR2 SVGAGI. This CDR3 comprises 15 residues.

This clone showed up just once. The chain joins TRBV5-6 to TRBJ2-2; no reliable D call. The CDR3 runs 16 residues. Trimming pared 2 bases from V and 0 bases from J, leaving 11 bases between. From germline, CDR1 is SGHDT and CDR2 YYEEEE. The CDR3: CASSLEKYSNTGELFF. The CDR3 DNA sequence: TGTGCCAGCAGCTTAGAGAAGTACTCGAACACCGGGGAGCTGTTTTTT.

The J gene is TRBJ2-5, the V gene TRBV6-5, with 9 bases fitting TRBD1. V trimming: 10 bases; J trimming: 3 bases; junction bases outside the gene matches: 6. Germline lookup yields CDR1 MNHEY and CDR2 SVGAGI. The CDR3 consists of 13 residues. CDR3 nucleotide sequence: TGTGCCAACGGGGACAGGGCAAAAGAGACCCAGTACTTC. Protein product: CANGDRAKETQYF.

V gene TRBV5-1 combines with J gene TRBJ2-5; TRBD1 aligns across 8 bases. J was trimmed by 5 bases and V by 4 bases; bases with no gene match: 10. There are 15 residues in the CDR3. The V gene's germline CDR1 is SGHRS and CDR2 YFSETQ. The CDR3 is CASSDRTGSGETQYF. CDR3 sequence (DNA): TGCGCCAGCAGCGACAGGACAGGGTCGGGGGAGACCCAGTACTTC.